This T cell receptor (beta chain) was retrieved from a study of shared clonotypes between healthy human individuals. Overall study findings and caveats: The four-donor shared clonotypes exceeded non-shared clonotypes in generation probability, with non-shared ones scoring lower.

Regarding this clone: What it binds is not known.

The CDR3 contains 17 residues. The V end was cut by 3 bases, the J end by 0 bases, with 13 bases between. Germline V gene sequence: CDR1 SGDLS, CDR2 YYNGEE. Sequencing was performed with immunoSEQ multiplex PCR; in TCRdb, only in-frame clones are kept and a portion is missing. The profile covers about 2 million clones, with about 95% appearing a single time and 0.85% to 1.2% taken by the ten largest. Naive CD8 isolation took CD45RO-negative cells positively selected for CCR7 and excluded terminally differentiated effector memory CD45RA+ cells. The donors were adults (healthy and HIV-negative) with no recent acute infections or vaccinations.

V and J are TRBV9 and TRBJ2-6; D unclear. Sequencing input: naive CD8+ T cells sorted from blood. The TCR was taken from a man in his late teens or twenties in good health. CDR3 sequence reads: CASSAYGGRSGANVLTF. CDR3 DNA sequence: TGTGCCAGCAGCGCCTATGGCGGACGCTCTGGGGCCAACGTCCTGACTTTC. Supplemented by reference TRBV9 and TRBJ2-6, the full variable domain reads DSGVTQTPKHLITATGQRVTLRCSPRSGDLSVYWYQQSLDQGLQFLIQYYNGEERAKGNILERFSAQQFPDLHSELNLSSLELGDSALYFCASSAYGGRSGANVLTFGAGSRLTVL.